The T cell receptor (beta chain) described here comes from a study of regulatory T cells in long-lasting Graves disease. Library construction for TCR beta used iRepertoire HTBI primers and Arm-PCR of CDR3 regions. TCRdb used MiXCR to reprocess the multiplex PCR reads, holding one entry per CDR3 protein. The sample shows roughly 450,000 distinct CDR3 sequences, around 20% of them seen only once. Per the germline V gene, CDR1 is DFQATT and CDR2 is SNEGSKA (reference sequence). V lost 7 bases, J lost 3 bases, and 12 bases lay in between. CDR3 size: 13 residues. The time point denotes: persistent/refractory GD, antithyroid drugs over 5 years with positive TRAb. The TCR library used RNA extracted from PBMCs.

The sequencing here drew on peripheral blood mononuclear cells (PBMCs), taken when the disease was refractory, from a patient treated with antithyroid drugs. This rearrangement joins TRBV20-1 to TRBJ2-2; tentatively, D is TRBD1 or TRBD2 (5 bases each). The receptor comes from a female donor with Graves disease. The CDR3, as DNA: TGCAGTGGTCTGGGGGTGGACACCGGGGAGCTGTTTTTT. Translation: CSGLGVDTGELFF.